This entry describes one T cell receptor (beta chain). The data were produced by immunoSEQ multiplex PCR, yet TCRdb's version contains in-frame clones alone and is incomplete. The sample consists of almost 70,000 clones, around 90% of them appearing once. The data derive from a study of graft-versus-host responses after intestinal transplantation. The CDR3 sequence is 13 residues long. The germline V gene has CDR1 SNHLY and CDR2 FYNNEI. V shed 8 bases and J 3 bases; nucleotides not matched to a gene: 3. This sequence joins TRBV2 and TRBJ2-2; 7 nucleotides align to TRBD1. The source of this sequence is a human patient who received an intestinal transplant, so some T cells may come from the graft donor. This material consisted of bone marrow, taken nearly 750 days after intestinal transplantation. The CDR3 protein is CASCQGDTGELFF. The CDR3 DNA follows: TGTGCCAGCTGTCAGGGGGACACCGGGGAGCTGTTTTTT. Looking up the rest from reference TRBV2 and TRBJ2-2 gives the full variable domain: EPEVTQTPSHQVTQMGQEVILRCVPISNHLYFYWYRQILGQKVEFLVSFYNNEISEKSEIFDDQFSVERPDGSNFTLKIRSTKLEDSAMYFCASCQGDTGELFFGEGSRLTVL.